These T cell receptor beta chains were read from a single sample in a study of PD-L1 blockade in urothelial cancer. This table comes from immunoSEQ multiplex PCR, and its TCRdb copy is limited to in-frame clones, with some not included. The data hold about 76,000 clones, with around four fifths observed a single time. This sample comprised PBMCs, obtained around atezolizumab (anti-PD-L1) treatment. Receptors were obtained from a man aged 70-80 years with urothelial cancer. CDR3s include the opening cysteine and the closing phenylalanine or tryptophan. The order of the fields is V gene, J gene, CDR3 protein.

>TRBV29-1|TRBJ2-7
CSVLQGYEQYF
>TRBV27|TRBJ2-3
CASSLQTGTDTQYF
>TRBV6-1|TRBJ1-4
CASRGDLNEKLFF
>TRBV30|TRBJ1-4
CAWTLSTFYNEKLFF
>TRBV28|TRBJ1-2
CASSSPTGLESYGYTF
>TRBV9|TRBJ2-5
CASSERPDPGKTQYF
>TRBV7-3|TRBJ2-1
CASSSGLAGDEQFF
>TRBV7-2|TRBJ1-1
CASSILTGGKGTEAFF
>TRBV13|TRBJ2-7
CASSPGTGTSYEQYF
>TRBV7-9|TRBJ2-3
CASSFGGIRHTDTQYF
>TRBV27|TRBJ1-1
CASSQGTGPNTEAFF
>TRBV6-5|TRBJ2-7
CASSVGQGGSYEQYF
>TRBV7-9|TRBJ2-1
CASSLGAGGPNEQFF
>TRBV15|TRBJ1-1
CATSPSRGSPRDTEAFF
>TRBV25-1|TRBJ2-3
CASKGRGPDTQYF
>TRBV28|TRBJ2-1
CASSIAGSFGGNEQFF
>TRBV25-1|TRBJ1-1
CASSGTGRGVGAFF
>TRBV7-3|TRBJ1-4
CASSLTTGEKLFF
>TRBV6-1|TRBJ2-1
CASSEAVAGYEQFF
>TRBV9|TRBJ2-7
CASSVGEREVARNEQYF
>TRBV29-1|TRBJ1-2
CSAGLDRLRGYTF
>TRBV5-1|TRBJ2-5
CASHSRDRQETQYF
>TRBV7-9|TRBJ1-5
CASSRQGSNQPQHF
>TRBV14|TRBJ2-3
CASSLAGGRSDTQYF
>TRBV6-1|TRBJ2-7
CASSEGPRNEQYF
>TRBV7-9|TRBJ2-7
CASSSRIAPNEQYF
>TRBV28|TRBJ1-5
CASSLERLRDRVNQPQHF
>TRBV21-1|TRBJ2-1
CASSKPRDGAGLSYNEQFF